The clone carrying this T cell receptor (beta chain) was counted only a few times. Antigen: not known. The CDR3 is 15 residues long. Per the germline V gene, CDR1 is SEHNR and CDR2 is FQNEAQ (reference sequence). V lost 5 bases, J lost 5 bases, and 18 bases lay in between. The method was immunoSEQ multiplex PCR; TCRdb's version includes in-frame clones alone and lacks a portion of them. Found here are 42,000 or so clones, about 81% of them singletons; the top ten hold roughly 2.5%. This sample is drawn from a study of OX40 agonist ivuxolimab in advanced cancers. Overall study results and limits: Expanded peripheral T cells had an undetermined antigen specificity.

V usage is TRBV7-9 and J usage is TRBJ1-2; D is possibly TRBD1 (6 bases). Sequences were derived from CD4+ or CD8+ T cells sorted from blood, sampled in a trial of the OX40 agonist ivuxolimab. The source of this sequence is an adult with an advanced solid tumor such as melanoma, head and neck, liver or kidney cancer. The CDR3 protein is CASSLTGTSDYGYTF. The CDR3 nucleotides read TGTGCCAGCAGCCTAACCGGGACATCGGATTATGGCTACACCTTC.